These T cell receptor beta chains were read from a single sample in a study of blood T cell repertoires in COVID-19. Clones were read by immunoSEQ multiplex PCR, and TCRdb kept only the in-frame ones, dropping some. The data show roughly 240,000 clones, approximately 90% seen once. What was sequenced was PBMCs or T cells enriched from blood (not recorded which). Source of these receptors: a woman between 40 and 55 years old with acute COVID-19. Both conserved end residues are part of each CDR3. The order of the fields is J gene, V gene, D gene, CDR3 protein, CDR3 DNA. The D gene is left open where the match is weak.

j_gene: TRBJ2-3; v_gene: TRBV30; d_gene: TRBD2; CDR3aa: CAWSRAGGTDTQYF; CDR3nt: TGTGCCTGGAGTAGGGCGGGGGGCACAGATACGCAGTATTTT
j_gene: TRBJ1-6; v_gene: TRBV11-2; d_gene: -; CDR3aa: CASSLGPRVSNSPLHF; CDR3nt: TGTGCCAGCAGCTTAGGTCCCAGGGTGAGTAATTCACCCCTCCACTTT
j_gene: TRBJ2-5; v_gene: TRBV12-3/TRBV12-4; d_gene: -; CDR3aa: CASSQRETQYF; CDR3nt: TGTGCCAGCAGCCAGCGGGAGACCCAGTACTTC
j_gene: TRBJ1-6; v_gene: TRBV6-5; d_gene: -; CDR3aa: CASSYSARVINSPLHF; CDR3nt: TGTGCCAGCAGTTACTCTGCCAGGGTGATTAATTCACCCCTCCACTTT
j_gene: TRBJ2-1; v_gene: TRBV24-1; d_gene: TRBD2; CDR3aa: CATSDLWGSGLNNEQFF; CDR3nt: TGTGCCACCAGTGATTTGTGGGGTAGCGGGCTGAACAATGAGCAGTTCTTC
j_gene: TRBJ2-3; v_gene: TRBV11-2; d_gene: -; CDR3aa: CASSTGGQGTDTQYF; CDR3nt: TGTGCCAGCAGCACCGGGGGGCAGGGCACAGATACGCAGTATTTT
j_gene: TRBJ1-2; v_gene: TRBV6-5; d_gene: -; CDR3aa: CASSYHRGLGYGYTF; CDR3nt: TGTGCCAGCAGTTACCACCGGGGACTTGGCTATGGCTACACCTTC
j_gene: TRBJ2-5; v_gene: TRBV9; d_gene: -; CDR3aa: CASTETQYF; CDR3nt: TGTGCCAGCACGGAGACCCAGTACTTC
j_gene: TRBJ1-5; v_gene: TRBV6-2/TRBV6-3; d_gene: TRBD1; CDR3aa: CASSHRGRGNQPQHF; CDR3nt: TGTGCCAGCAGTCACAGGGGAAGAGGCAATCAGCCCCAGCATTTT
j_gene: TRBJ2-5; v_gene: TRBV24-1; d_gene: TRBD1; CDR3aa: CATSEGETGKETQYF; CDR3nt: TGTGCCACCAGTGAAGGGGAGACAGGGAAAGAGACCCAGTACTTC
j_gene: TRBJ2-7; v_gene: TRBV28; d_gene: -; CDR3aa: CASSSSAYEQYF; CDR3nt: TGTGCCAGCAGTTCTTCTGCCTACGAGCAGTACTTC